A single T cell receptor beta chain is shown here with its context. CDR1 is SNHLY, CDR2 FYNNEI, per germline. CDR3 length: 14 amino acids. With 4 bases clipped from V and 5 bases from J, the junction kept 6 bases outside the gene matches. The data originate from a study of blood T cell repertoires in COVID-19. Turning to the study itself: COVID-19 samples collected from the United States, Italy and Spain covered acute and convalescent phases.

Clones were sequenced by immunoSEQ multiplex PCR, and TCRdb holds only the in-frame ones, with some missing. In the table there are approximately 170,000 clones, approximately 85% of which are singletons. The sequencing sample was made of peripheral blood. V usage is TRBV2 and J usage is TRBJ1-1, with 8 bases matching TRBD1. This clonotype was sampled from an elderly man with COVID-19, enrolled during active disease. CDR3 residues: CASSGDRGYTEAFF. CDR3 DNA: TGTGCCAGCAGTGGTGACAGGGGTTATACTGAAGCTTTCTTT.